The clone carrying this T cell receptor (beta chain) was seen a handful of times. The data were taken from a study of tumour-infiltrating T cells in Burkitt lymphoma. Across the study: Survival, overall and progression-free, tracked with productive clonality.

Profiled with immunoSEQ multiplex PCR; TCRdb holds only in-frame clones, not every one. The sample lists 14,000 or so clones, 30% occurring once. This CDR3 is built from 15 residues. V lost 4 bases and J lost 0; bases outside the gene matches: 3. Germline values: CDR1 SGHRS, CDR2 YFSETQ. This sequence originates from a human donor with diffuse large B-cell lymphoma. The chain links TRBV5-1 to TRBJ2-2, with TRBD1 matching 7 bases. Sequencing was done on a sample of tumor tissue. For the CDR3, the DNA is TGCGCCAGCAGCCTGGGACAGCCGAACACCGGGGAGCTGTTTTTT. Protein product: CASSLGQPNTGELFF.